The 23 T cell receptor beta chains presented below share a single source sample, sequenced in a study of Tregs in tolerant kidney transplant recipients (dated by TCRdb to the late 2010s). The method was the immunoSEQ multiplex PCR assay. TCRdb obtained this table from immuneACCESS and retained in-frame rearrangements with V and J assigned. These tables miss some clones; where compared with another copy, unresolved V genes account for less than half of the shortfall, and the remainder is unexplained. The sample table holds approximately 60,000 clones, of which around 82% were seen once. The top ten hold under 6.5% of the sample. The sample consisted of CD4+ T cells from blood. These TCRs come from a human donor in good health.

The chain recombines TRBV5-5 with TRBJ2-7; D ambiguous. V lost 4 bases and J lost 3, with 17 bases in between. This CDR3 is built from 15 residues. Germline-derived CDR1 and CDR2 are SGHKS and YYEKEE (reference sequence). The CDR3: CASSPMVGLGYEQYF. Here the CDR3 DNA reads TGTGCCAGCAGCCCGATGGTGGGGTTGGGCTACGAGCAGTACTTC. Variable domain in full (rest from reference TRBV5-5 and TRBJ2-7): DAGVTQSPTHLIKTRGQQVTLRCSPISGHKSVSWYQQVLGQGPQFIFQYYEKEERGRGNFPDRFSARQFPNYSSELNVNALLLGDSALYLCASSPMVGLGYEQYFGPGTRLTVT.

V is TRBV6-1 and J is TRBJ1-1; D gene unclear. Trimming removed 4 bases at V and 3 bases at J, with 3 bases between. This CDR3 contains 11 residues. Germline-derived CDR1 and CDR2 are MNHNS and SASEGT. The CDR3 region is CASSAYTEAFF. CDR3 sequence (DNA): TGTGCCAGCAGTGCGTACACTGAAGCTTTCTTT.

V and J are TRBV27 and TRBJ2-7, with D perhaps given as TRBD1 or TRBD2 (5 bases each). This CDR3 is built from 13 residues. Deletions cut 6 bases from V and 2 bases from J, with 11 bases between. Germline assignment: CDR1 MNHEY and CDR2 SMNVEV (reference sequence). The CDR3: CASRGERPYEQYF. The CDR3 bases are TGTGCCAGCAGGGGGGAGAGACCCTACGAGCAGTACTTC.

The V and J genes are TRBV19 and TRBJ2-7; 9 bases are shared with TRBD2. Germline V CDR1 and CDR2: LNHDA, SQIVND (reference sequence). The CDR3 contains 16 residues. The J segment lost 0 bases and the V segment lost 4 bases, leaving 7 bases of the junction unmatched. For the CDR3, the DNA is TGTGCCAGTAGTAACAGGGGCGGGAGGGCCTCCTACGAGCAGTACTTC. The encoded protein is CASSNRGGRASYEQYF. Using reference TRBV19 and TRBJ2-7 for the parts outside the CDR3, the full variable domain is DGGITQSPKYLFRKEGQNVTLSCEQNLNHDAMYWYRQDPGQGLRLIYYSQIVNDFQKGDIAEGYSVSREKKESFPLTVTSAQKNPTAFYLCASSNRGGRASYEQYFGPGTRLTVT.

CDR3 nucleotide sequence: TGTGCCAGCAGCTTGGGACTGCGGAGCCCGAGCTCCTACGAGCAGTACTTC. As protein: CASSLGLRSPSSYEQYF. The rearrangement uses TRBV7-8 and TRBJ2-7; possible D gene TRBD2, 6 bases. Germline V gene lookup returns CDR1 SGHVS and CDR2 FQNEAQ. This CDR3 is built from 17 residues. Trimming stripped 3 bases from V and 0 bases from J, with 18 bases between.

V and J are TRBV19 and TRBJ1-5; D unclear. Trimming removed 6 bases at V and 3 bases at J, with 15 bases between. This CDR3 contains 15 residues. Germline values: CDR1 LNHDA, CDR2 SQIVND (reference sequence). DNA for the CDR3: TGTGCCAGTAGCGAGACATCAAGCTACAATCAGCCCCAGCATTTT. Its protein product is CASSETSSYNQPQHF.

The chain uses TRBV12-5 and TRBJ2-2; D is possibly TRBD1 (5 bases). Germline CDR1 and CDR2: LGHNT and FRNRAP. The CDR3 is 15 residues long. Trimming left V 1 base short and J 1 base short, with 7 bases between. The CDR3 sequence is CASGLGQMNTGELFF. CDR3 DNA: TGTGCTAGTGGTTTGGGACAGATGAACACCGGGGAGCTGTTTTTT.

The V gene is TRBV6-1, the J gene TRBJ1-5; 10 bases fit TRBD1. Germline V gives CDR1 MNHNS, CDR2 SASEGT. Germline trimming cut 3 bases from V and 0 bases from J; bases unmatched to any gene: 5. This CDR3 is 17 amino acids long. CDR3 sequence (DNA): TGTGCCAGCAGTGACGGGGGACAGGGGTATAGCAATCAGCCCCAGCATTTT. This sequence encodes CASSDGGQGYSNQPQHF.

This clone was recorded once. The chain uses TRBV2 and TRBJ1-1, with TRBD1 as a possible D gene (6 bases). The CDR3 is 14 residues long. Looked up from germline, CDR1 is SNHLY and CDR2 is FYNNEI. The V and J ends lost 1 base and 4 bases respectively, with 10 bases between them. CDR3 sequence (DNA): TGTGCCAGCAGTGAAGAGACAGGAGGCACTGAAGCTTTCTTT. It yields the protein CASSEETGGTEAFF. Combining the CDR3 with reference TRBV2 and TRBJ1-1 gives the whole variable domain EPEVTQTPSHQVTQMGQEVILRCVPISNHLYFYWYRQILGQKVEFLVSFYNNEISEKSEIFDDQFSVERPDGSNFTLKIRSTKLEDSAMYFCASSEETGGTEAFFGQGTRLTVV.

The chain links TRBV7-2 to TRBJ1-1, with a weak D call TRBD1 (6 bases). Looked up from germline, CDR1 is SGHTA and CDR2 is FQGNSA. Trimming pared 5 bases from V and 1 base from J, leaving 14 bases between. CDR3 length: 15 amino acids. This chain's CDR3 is CASSTSGQSNTEAFF. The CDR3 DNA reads TGTGCCAGCAGCACCTCCGGACAGTCGAACACTGAAGCTTTCTTT.

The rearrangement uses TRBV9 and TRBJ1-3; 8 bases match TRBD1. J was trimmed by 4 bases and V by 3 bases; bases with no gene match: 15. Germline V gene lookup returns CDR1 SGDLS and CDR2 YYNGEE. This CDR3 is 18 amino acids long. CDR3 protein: CASSAGQGRSNGGNTIYF. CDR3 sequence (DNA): TGTGCCAGCAGCGCAGGACAGGGACGCTCTAATGGCGGAAACACCATATATTTT.

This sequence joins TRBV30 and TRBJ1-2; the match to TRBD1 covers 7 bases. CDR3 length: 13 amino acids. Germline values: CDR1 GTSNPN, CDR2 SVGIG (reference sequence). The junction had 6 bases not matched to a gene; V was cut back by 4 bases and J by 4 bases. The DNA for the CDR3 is TGTGCCTGGAACCTAGGGGGCAGCTATGGCTACACCTTC. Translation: CAWNLGGSYGYTF.

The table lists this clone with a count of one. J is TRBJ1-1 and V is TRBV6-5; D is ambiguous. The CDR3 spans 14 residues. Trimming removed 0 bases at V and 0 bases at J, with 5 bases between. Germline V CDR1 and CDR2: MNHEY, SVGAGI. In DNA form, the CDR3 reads TGTGCCAGCAGTTACTCGAACGTGAACACTGAAGCTTTCTTT. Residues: CASSYSNVNTEAFF.

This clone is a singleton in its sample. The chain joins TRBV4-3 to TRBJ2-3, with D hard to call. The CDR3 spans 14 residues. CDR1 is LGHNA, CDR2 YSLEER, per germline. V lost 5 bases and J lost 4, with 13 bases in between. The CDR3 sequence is CASSISSNPDTQYF. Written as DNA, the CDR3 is TGCGCCAGCAGCATATCCTCCAACCCAGATACGCAGTATTTT.

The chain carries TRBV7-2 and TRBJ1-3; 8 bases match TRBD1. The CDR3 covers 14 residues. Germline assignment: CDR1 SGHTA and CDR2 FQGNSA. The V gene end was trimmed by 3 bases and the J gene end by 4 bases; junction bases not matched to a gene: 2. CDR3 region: CASSFGQGGNTIYF. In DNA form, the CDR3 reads TGTGCCAGCAGCTTTGGACAGGGAGGAAACACCATATATTTT.

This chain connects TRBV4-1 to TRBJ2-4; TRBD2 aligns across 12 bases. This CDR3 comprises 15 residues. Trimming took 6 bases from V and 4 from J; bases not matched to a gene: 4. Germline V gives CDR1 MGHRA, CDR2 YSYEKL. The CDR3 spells CASSPGLAGKNIQYF. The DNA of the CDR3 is TGCGCCAGCAGTCCCGGACTAGCGGGAAAAAACATTCAGTACTTC.

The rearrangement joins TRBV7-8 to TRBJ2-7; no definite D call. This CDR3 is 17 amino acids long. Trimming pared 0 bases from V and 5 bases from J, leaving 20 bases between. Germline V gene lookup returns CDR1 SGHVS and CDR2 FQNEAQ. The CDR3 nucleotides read TGTGCCAGCAGCTTAGCTCCTATGCACATACCATCCCACGAGCAGTACTTC. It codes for CASSLAPMHIPSHEQYF. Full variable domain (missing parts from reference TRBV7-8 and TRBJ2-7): GAGVSQSPRYKVAKRGQDVALRCDPISGHVSLFWYQQALGQGPEFLTYFQNEAQLDKSGLPSDRFFAERPEGSVSTLKIQRTQQEDSAVYLCASSLAPMHIPSHEQYFGPGTRLTVT.

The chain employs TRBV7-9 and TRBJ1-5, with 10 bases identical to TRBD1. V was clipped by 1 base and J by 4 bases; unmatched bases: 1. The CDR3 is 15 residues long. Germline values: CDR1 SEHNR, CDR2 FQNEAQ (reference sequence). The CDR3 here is CASSLGDRGNQPQHF. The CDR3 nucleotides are TGTGCCAGCAGCTTAGGGGACAGGGGTAATCAGCCCCAGCATTTT.

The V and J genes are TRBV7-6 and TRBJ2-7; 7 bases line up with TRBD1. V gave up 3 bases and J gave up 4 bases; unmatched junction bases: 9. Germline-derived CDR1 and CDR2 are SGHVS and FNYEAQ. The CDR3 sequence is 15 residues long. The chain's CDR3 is CASSFGTAAVYEQYF. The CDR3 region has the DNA TGTGCCAGCAGCTTTGGGACAGCAGCTGTATACGAGCAGTACTTC.

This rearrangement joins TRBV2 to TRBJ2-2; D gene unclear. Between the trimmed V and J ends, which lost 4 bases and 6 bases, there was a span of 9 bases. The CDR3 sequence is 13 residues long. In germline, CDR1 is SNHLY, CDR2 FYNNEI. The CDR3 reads CASSAVWSGELFF. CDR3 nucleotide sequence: TGTGCCAGCAGTGCCGTATGGTCCGGGGAGCTGTTTTTT.

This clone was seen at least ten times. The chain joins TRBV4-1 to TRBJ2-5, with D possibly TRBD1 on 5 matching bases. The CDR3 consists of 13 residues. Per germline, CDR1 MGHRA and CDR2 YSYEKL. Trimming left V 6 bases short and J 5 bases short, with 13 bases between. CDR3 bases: TGCGCCAGCAGTGATTGGGCAGGGGAGACCCAGTACTTC. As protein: CASSDWAGETQYF.

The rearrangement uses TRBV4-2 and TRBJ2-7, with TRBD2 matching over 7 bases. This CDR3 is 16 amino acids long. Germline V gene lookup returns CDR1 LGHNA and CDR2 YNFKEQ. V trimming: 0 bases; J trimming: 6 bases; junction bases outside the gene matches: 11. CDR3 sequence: CASSQDKPSGRREQYF. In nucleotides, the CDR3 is TGTGCCAGCAGCCAAGATAAGCCTAGCGGAAGGCGCGAGCAGTACTTC.

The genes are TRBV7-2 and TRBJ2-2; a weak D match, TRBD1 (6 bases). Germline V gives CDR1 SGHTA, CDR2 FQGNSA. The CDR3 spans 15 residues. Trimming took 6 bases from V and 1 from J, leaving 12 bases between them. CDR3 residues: CASRHGGGNTGELFF. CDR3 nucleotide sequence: TGTGCCAGCAGGCATGGGGGCGGGAACACCGGGGAGCTGTTTTTT.